One and the same sample provided the 5 T cell receptor beta chains below, sequenced in a study of cytomegalovirus exposure and HLA in healthy donors. 60 Vbeta and 13 Jbeta primers were used in PCR. Libraries were prepared by immunoSEQ multiplex PCR; TCRdb keeps only in-frame clonotypes and omits some of them. This table has roughly 120,000 clones, approximately 15% appearing once. The material sequenced was PBMCs. The source is a woman younger than 35 in good health and CMV-seronegative.

This clone was observed a single time. The chain has TRBV9 and TRBJ2-1; 9 nucleotides line up with TRBD2. The V gene's germline CDR1 is SGDLS and CDR2 YYNGEE. The J segment lost 0 bases and the V segment lost 0 bases, leaving 4 bases of the junction unmatched. The CDR3 spans 17 residues. The CDR3 sequence: CASSVGFSGSSYNEQFF. CDR3 sequence (DNA): TGTGCCAGCAGCGTAGGTTTTAGCGGGAGCTCCTACAATGAGCAGTTCTTC.

The chain recombines TRBV30 with TRBJ1-6, with D possibly TRBD1 on 5 matching bases. From germline, CDR1 is GTSNPN and CDR2 SVGIG (reference sequence). The V end lost 3 bases, the J end lost 10 bases, and 10 bases lay between the germline ends. The CDR3 totals 12 residues. The CDR3 DNA sequence: TGTGCCTGGAGGGAGGGGTTCTCACCCCTCCACTTT. Translating it yields CAWREGFSPLHF.

V usage is TRBV5-1 and J usage is TRBJ2-5, with 8 positions matching TRBD2. CDR3 length equals 15 residues. The J segment lost 4 bases and the V segment lost 1 base, leaving 6 bases of the junction unmatched. From germline, CDR1 is SGHRS and CDR2 YFSETQ. The chain's CDR3 is CASSLQGLARETQYF. The CDR3 bases are TGCGCCAGCAGCTTGCAAGGACTAGCAAGAGAGACCCAGTACTTC.

This clone has just a few counts. The chain recombines TRBV5-1 with TRBJ2-1; 14 nucleotides align to TRBD2. CDR3 size: 18 residues. V lost 8 bases and J lost 4; bases outside the gene matches: 14. Germline-derived CDR1 and CDR2 are SGHRS and YFSETQ. CDR3: CASNTGTSGSRLYNEQFF. The CDR3 nucleotides are TGCGCCAGTAATACCGGGACTAGCGGGAGCCGCCTGTACAATGAGCAGTTCTTC.

The chain uses TRBV7-3 and TRBJ2-3; 7 bases match TRBD2. The V segment lost 5 bases and the J segment 3 bases; nucleotides outside the gene matches: 11. Germline CDR1 and CDR2: SGHTA and FQGTGA. CDR3 size: 16 residues. Here the CDR3 reads CASSKLANGGTDTQYF. DNA of the CDR3: TGTGCCAGCAGCAAACTAGCGAATGGTGGGACAGATACGCAGTATTTT.